Each of the 21 T cell receptor beta chains below was sequenced from the same sample in a study of T cell repertoires in cytomegalovirus infection. TCRdb independently ran MiXCR on the reads; one entry per CDR3 protein. Here the sample spans approximately 490,000 distinct CDR3 sequences, over 9% being singletons. Sequencing was performed on PBMCs. All receptors derive from a human donor in good health (CMV status not recorded). Some clones in this sample may be carry-over from other donors' samples.

This clonotype was detected ten times or more. V gene TRBV7-2 combines with J gene TRBJ1-1; D call uncertain. V was clipped by 0 bases and J by 3 bases, with 11 bases between them. CDR1 is SGHTA and CDR2 is FQGNSA in the germline V gene. The CDR3 is 15 residues long. The CDR3 protein is CASSLAKSWDTEAFF. CDR3 nucleotide sequence: TGTGCCAGCAGCTTAGCAAAGTCATGGGACACTGAAGCTTTCTTT.

This clonotype showed up many times. This rearrangement joins TRBV7-2 to TRBJ2-7, with TRBD2 matching 9 bases. The CDR3 runs 16 residues. Germline CDR1 is SGHTA and CDR2 is FQGNSA. Unmatched junction bases numbered 13, after V lost 4 bases and J lost 6 bases. The CDR3 bases are TGTGCCAGCAGCTCGACCCAGGGACTAGCCCGTCTCGAGCAGTACTTC. Its translation is CASSSTQGLARLEQYF.

The chain carries TRBV5-4 and TRBJ1-2, with unresolved D. The CDR3 is made up of 14 amino acids. Germline V gives CDR1 SGHNT, CDR2 YYREEE (reference sequence). Trimming removed 0 bases at V and 4 bases at J, with 10 bases between. Here the CDR3 DNA reads TGTGCCAGCAGCTTGGGGGAACAGTTCTATGGCTACACCTTC. It specifies CASSLGEQFYGYTF.

The table lists this clonotype with a few counts. The rearrangement links TRBV5-6 to TRBJ2-7, with D perhaps TRBD1 or TRBD2 (5 bases each). From germline, CDR1 is SGHDT and CDR2 YYEEEE. This CDR3 contains 15 residues. V lost 4 bases and J lost 5, with 19 bases in between. The CDR3 spells CASSAYLQGADEQYF. In DNA, the CDR3 is TGTGCCAGCAGCGCCTATCTCCAGGGAGCGGACGAGCAGTACTTC.

This sequence joins TRBV7-3 and TRBJ2-3; no reliable D call. Trimming removed 2 bases from V and 6 bases from J, with 12 bases in between. Germline V gene sequence: CDR1 SGHTA, CDR2 FQGTGA. CDR3 size: 14 residues. The CDR3 bases are TGTGCCAGCAGCTTAGACTCACCCGCCGATACGCAGTATTTT. This sequence encodes CASSLDSPADTQYF.

This clonotype has only a few counts. V and J are TRBV29-1 and TRBJ1-3; a weak D match, TRBD1 (6 bases). Germline-derived CDR1 and CDR2 are SQVTM and ANQGSEA. V was pared by 7 bases and J by 2 bases, with 12 bases between. This CDR3 is 13 amino acids long. The CDR3 DNA reads TGCAGCGCGGGGACAATGGCTGGAAACACCATATATTTT. This sequence encodes CSAGTMAGNTIYF.

This clonotype was observed a handful of times. The chain recombines TRBV7-3 with TRBJ2-3, with D perhaps assigned TRBD1 or TRBD2 (5 bases each). The length of the CDR3 is 16 residues. The germline V gene encodes CDR1 SGHTA and CDR2 FQGTGA. Trimming removed 0 bases at V and 2 bases at J, with 12 bases between. The CDR3 loop is CASSLTVRGPTDTQYF. In DNA, the CDR3 is TGTGCCAGCAGCTTAACGGTTCGGGGCCCCACAGATACGCAGTATTTT.

The table lists this clonotype with many counts. This chain joins TRBV28 and TRBJ2-7; D is tentatively TRBD1 or TRBD2 (7 bases each). The CDR3 totals 13 residues. Germline V gene lookup returns CDR1 MDHEN and CDR2 SYDVKM. V dropped 5 bases and J dropped 2 bases, with 10 bases sitting between them. CDR3 amino acids: CASSAGGAYEQYF. CDR3 nucleotides: TGTGCCAGCAGTGCAGGGGGGGCCTACGAGCAGTACTTC.

There are many counts of this clonotype. This rearrangement joins TRBV7-2 to TRBJ2-2; 11 nucleotides agree with TRBD2. V shed 2 bases, J shed 7 bases, and the junction held 9 bases outside the gene matches. The CDR3 is 17 residues long. The germline V gene has CDR1 SGHTA and CDR2 FQGNSA. CDR3 DNA: TGTGCCAGCAGCTTATCACTAGCGGGAGCTAGGGACGGGGAGCTGTTTTTT. Protein product: CASSLSLAGARDGELFF.

This clonotype has a handful of counts. This chain uses TRBV20-1 with TRBJ2-1; no clear D. Trimming removed 0 bases at V and 0 bases at J, with 9 bases between. The CDR3 extends over 15 amino acids. Germline loops: CDR1 DFQATT, CDR2 SNEGSKA (reference sequence). This chain's CDR3 is CSARDPVTSYNEQFF. The CDR3 nucleotides are TGCAGTGCTAGAGATCCGGTGACCTCCTACAATGAGCAGTTCTTC.

This clonotype was detected many times. This sequence joins TRBV6-1 and TRBJ2-3; 7 bases map to TRBD2. This CDR3 spans 14 amino acids. The V gene end was trimmed by 6 bases and the J gene end by 5 bases; junction bases not matched to a gene: 8. Germline V CDR1 and CDR2: MNHNS, SASEGT. The CDR3 nucleotides are TGTGCCAGCAGGAGAGGTGGGACTATAGATACGCAGTATTTT. Translated: CASRRGGTIDTQYF.

The genes are TRBV29-1 and TRBJ1-4, with D tentatively TRBD1 (6 bases). Trimming removed 7 bases from V and 3 bases from J, with 33 bases in between. This CDR3 has 20 residues. The germline gives CDR1 SQVTM, CDR2 ANQGSEA. The CDR3 protein is CSARPRTAMGLGVANEKLFF. CDR3 sequence (DNA): TGCAGCGCCCGACCTCGGACAGCCATGGGTCTGGGGGTGGCTAATGAAAAACTGTTTTTT.

The rearrangement joins TRBV29-1 to TRBJ1-1; 7 nucleotides line up with TRBD1. The CDR3 is 13 amino acids. CDR1 is SQVTM, CDR2 ANQGSEA, per germline. Losses at the gene ends were 7 bases for V and 4 bases for J; bases not matched to a gene: 9. CDR3 DNA sequence: TGCAGCGCCCCGACAGGGTCTAGCACTGAAGCTTTCTTT. Translating it yields CSAPTGSSTEAFF. The whole variable domain, remainder taken from reference TRBV29-1 and TRBJ1-1, is SAVISQKPSRDICQRGTSLTIQCQVDSQVTMMFWYRQQPGQSLTLIATANQGSEATYESGFVIDKFPISRPNLTFSTLTVSNMSPEDSSIYLCSAPTGSSTEAFFGQGTRLTVV.

This clonotype was seen many times. V is TRBV12-5 and J is TRBJ2-1; TRBD2 aligns across 7 bases. Germline CDR1 and CDR2: LGHNT and FRNRAP. The V and J ends lost 6 bases and 7 bases, in that order; junction bases with no gene match: 15. This CDR3 has 16 amino acids. In nucleotides, the CDR3 is TGTGCTAGTGGCCCGTCGGCGGGGGAGATTCGGAATGAGCAGTTCTTC. Translating it yields CASGPSAGEIRNEQFF.

About this clonotype: One end of the junction is discordant with germline, which a read error may explain. This chain's CDR3 is CSARDSGGNTEAFF. CDR3 nucleotides: TGCAGTGCTCGAGACTCCGGTGGGAACACTGAAGCTTTCTTT. The genes are TRBV20-1 and TRBJ1-1; D not certain. The CDR3 is made up of 14 amino acids. Germline V CDR1 and CDR2: DFQATT, SNEGSKA (reference sequence).

This clonotype was seen ten or more times. The J gene is TRBJ1-4, the V gene TRBV5-1; D is uncertain. This CDR3 has 13 residues. Germline V lookup: CDR1 SGHRS, CDR2 YFSETQ. Trimming shortened V by 0 bases and J by 4 bases, and 4 bases separated the two germline ends. Written as DNA, the CDR3 is TGCGCCAGCAGCTTGGAGAGTAATGAAAAACTGTTTTTT. It specifies CASSLESNEKLFF.

This clonotype has at least ten counts. The chain couples TRBV6-5 to TRBJ1-6, with a possible D match to TRBD1 (6 bases). Germline-derived CDR1 and CDR2 are MNHEY and SVGAGI. V gave up 0 bases and J gave up 9 bases, with 12 bases separating them. The length of the CDR3 is 15 residues. This chain's CDR3 is CASSYSKQGSSPLHF. CDR3 nucleotide sequence: TGTGCCAGCAGTTACTCTAAGCAGGGGAGTTCACCCCTCCACTTT.

At least ten counts were recorded for this clonotype. The chain uses TRBV18 and TRBJ2-1, with D maybe TRBD2 (6 bases). V was clipped by 1 base and J by 2 bases, with 18 bases between them. This CDR3 contains 18 residues. Germline CDR1 reads KGHSH; CDR2 reads LQKENI. CDR3 in amino acids: CASSPQGGTLFAYNEQFF. In DNA form, the CDR3 reads TGTGCCAGCTCACCACAGGGAGGTACGCTCTTTGCCTACAATGAGCAGTTCTTC. Complete variable domain (other parts from reference TRBV18 and TRBJ2-1): NAGVMQNPRHLVRRRGQEARLRCSPMKGHSHVYWYRQLPEEGLKFMVYLQKENIIDESGMPKERFSAEFPKEGPSILRIQQVVRGDSAAYFCASSPQGGTLFAYNEQFFGPGTRLTVL.

This clonotype has a count of ten or more. The chain uses TRBV6-1 and TRBJ2-3; D might be TRBD1 or TRBD2, each matching 5 bases. The CDR3 sequence is 14 residues long. CDR1 MNHNS and CDR2 SASEGT come from the germline V gene. Trimming took 8 bases from V and 0 from J, leaving 12 bases between them. The CDR3 coding sequence is TGTGCCAGCCGTCCGGGGCCAAGCACAGATACGCAGTATTTT. Its protein product is CASRPGPSTDTQYF.

A remark on this clonotype: A read error may explain this, as a much larger clone is one base away. The rearrangement uses TRBV2 and TRBJ2-5; maybe TRBD2 (6 bases). CDR1 and CDR2 from the germline V gene are SNHLY and FYNNEI. The CDR3 consists of 15 residues. Written as DNA, the CDR3 is TGTGCCAGCGCCACCAAGGGGCACCGAGGAGGGACCGAGTACTTC. Protein sequence: CASATKGHRGGTEYF. Full variable domain (missing parts from reference TRBV2 and TRBJ2-5): EPEVTQTPSHQVTQMGQEVILRCVPISNHLYFYWYRQILGQKVEFLVSFYNNEISEKSEIFDDQFSVERPDGSNFTLKIRSTKLEDSAMYFCASATKGHRGGTEYFGPGTRLLVL.

CDR3 region: CASSGGAGLFGYTF. Here the CDR3 DNA reads TGTGCCAGCAGCGGGGGGGCAGGGTTGTTTGGCTACACCTTC. This chain links TRBV5-5 with TRBJ1-2, with D maybe TRBD1 (6 bases). Germline loops: CDR1 SGHKS, CDR2 YYEKEE (reference sequence). The CDR3 contains 14 residues. Trimming shortened V by 4 bases and J by 7 bases, and 17 bases separated the two germline ends.